The 13 T cell receptor beta chains below were found in one sample sequenced in a study of CD8 T cells in ankylosing spondylitis. TCRdb independently ran MiXCR on the 5' RACE reads; one entry per CDR3 protein. Of 200,000 to 250,000 distinct CDR3 sequences listed, around a tenth are singletons. Sequenced input: blood, either unsorted or a sorted T cell fraction (not recorded which). These TCRs come from a male donor with ankylosing spondylitis or in good health (not recorded which).

This clonotype has at least ten counts. The rearrangement uses TRBV20-1 and TRBJ1-1; no definite D call. Germline-derived CDR1 and CDR2 are DFQATT and SNEGSKA (reference sequence). The CDR3 totals 13 residues. Trimming cost V 3 bases and J 2 bases, with 10 bases left between them. The CDR3 DNA reads TGCAGTGCTAGTAGGAGGGAAAACACTGAAGCTTTCTTT. Its translation: CSASRRENTEAFF.

The V and J genes are TRBV7-3 and TRBJ1-1, with unresolved D. Trimming cost V 1 base and J 1 base, with 4 bases left between them. Germline assignment: CDR1 SGHTA and CDR2 FQGTGA. The CDR3 totals 13 residues. The CDR3 nucleotides read TGTGCCAGCAGCTTAATGAGGAACACTGAAGCTTTCTTT. Protein product: CASSLMRNTEAFF.

This clonotype was counted a few times. This rearrangement joins TRBV2 to TRBJ2-7; D is perhaps TRBD1 (7 bases). Looked up from germline, CDR1 is SNHLY and CDR2 is FYNNEI. The CDR3 has 14 amino acids. The V and J ends lost 7 bases and 2 bases respectively, with 15 bases between them. The DNA of the CDR3 is TGTGCCAGCACCCGCGGGACAGTGGCCTACGAGCAGTACTTC. Encoded protein: CASTRGTVAYEQYF.

The chain is built from TRBV29-1 and TRBJ2-1, with 9 bases that match TRBD2. The CDR3 sequence is 17 residues long. The germline V gene encodes CDR1 SQVTM and CDR2 ANQGSEA. The junction had 16 bases not matched to a gene; V was cut back by 3 bases and J by 7 bases. DNA for the CDR3: TGCAGCGTTGATAGAGGCGGGGGGGCAACCGTGAGGAATGAGCAGTTCTTC. Translated: CSVDRGGGATVRNEQFF.

This clonotype occurred many times. The V call is TRBV14, the J call TRBJ1-5; no clear D gene. V lost 0 bases and J lost 4, with 16 bases in between. The germline V gene has CDR1 SGHDN and CDR2 FVKESK. The CDR3 sequence is 17 residues long. The CDR3 coding sequence is TGTGCCAGCAGCCAAGATCGGGTCGCACGGGGAAATCAGCCCCAGCATTTT. It translates to CASSQDRVARGNQPQHF.

This clonotype was seen a handful of times. The rearrangement uses TRBV5-1 and TRBJ2-7, with D perhaps matching TRBD1 (5 bases). This CDR3 spans 15 amino acids. V dropped 0 bases and J dropped 6 bases, with 16 bases sitting between them. From germline, CDR1 is SGHRS and CDR2 YFSETQ. CDR3 amino acids: CASSLAIGEVIEQYF. The CDR3 coding sequence is TGCGCCAGCAGCTTGGCTATAGGGGAAGTCATCGAGCAGTACTTC.

This chain connects TRBV5-1 to TRBJ2-2; 10 bases match TRBD2. After removal of 2 bases from V and 2 bases from J, the junction contained 9 bases not matched to a gene. The CDR3 loop spans 18 amino acids. Germline loops: CDR1 SGHRS, CDR2 YFSETQ. The CDR3 sequence is CASSFSLAGAANTGELFF. The CDR3 region has the DNA TGCGCCAGCAGCTTCAGTCTAGCGGGGGCCGCTAACACCGGGGAGCTGTTTTTT.

This clonotype was seen ten or more times. The gene calls are TRBV28 and TRBJ1-1, with 8 bases lining up with TRBD1. CDR1 and CDR2 from the germline V gene are MDHEN and SYDVKM. The CDR3 contains 17 residues. The ends lost 4 bases at V and 0 bases at J; junction bases unmatched: 10. This CDR3 is CASSSPSDRAMNTEAFF. The CDR3 nucleotides are TGTGCCAGCAGTTCCCCGTCGGACAGGGCGATGAACACTGAAGCTTTCTTT.

The CDR3, as DNA: TGTGCCAGCAGCCAAGATCCGGGGGTCACAGATACGCAGTATTTT. Encoded protein: CASSQDPGVTDTQYF. The chain employs TRBV3-1 and TRBJ2-3; D might be TRBD2 (6 bases). This CDR3 comprises 15 residues. Trimming took off 0 bases at V and 2 bases at J, with 9 bases between the two ends. Germline V lookup: CDR1 LGHDT, CDR2 YNNKEL (reference sequence).

This clonotype showed up just a few times. This chain uses TRBV6-6 with TRBJ1-1; maybe TRBD1 (5 bases). This CDR3 contains 15 residues. Germline V gene data show CDR1 as MNHNY and CDR2 as SVGAGI (reference sequence). The V end was cut by 10 bases, the J end by 1 base, with 19 bases between. The CDR3 sequence is CATRRTRGGNTEAFF. The CDR3, as DNA: TGTGCCACCAGAAGGACACGGGGGGGGAACACTGAAGCTTTCTTT.

This clonotype has at least ten counts. The rearrangement uses TRBV20-1 and TRBJ2-1, with D possibly matching TRBD2 (5 bases). V lost 6 bases and J lost 2, with 11 bases in between. The CDR3 consists of 13 residues. Looked up from germline, CDR1 is DFQATT and CDR2 is SNEGSKA (reference sequence). CDR3 in DNA: TGCAGTGCCCAGAGGGCTGCCTACAATGAGCAGTTCTTC. Protein sequence: CSAQRAAYNEQFF.

There are many counts of this clonotype. The chain joins TRBV5-5 to TRBJ1-3, with D hard to call. The CDR3 loop spans 13 amino acids. The germline V and J ends were trimmed by 0 bases and 7 bases, with 8 bases remaining between them. Germline lookup yields CDR1 SGHKS and CDR2 YYEKEE (reference sequence). The DNA for the CDR3 is TGTGCCAGCAGCTTGGTCCAAGGGAACACCATATATTTT. Translation: CASSLVQGNTIYF. Supplemented by reference TRBV5-5 and TRBJ1-3, the full variable domain reads DAGVTQSPTHLIKTRGQQVTLRCSPISGHKSVSWYQQVLGQGPQFIFQYYEKEERGRGNFPDRFSARQFPNYSSELNVNALLLGDSALYLCASSLVQGNTIYFGEGSWLTVV.

At least ten counts were recorded for this clonotype. This sequence joins TRBV5-1 and TRBJ2-7; TRBD2 agrees at 8 bases. The CDR3 has 16 residues. Trimming removed 4 bases from V and 1 base from J; junction bases left unmatched: 10. Per the germline V gene, CDR1 is SGHRS and CDR2 is YFSETQ. CDR3 nucleotides: TGCGCCAGCAGCATAACAACTAGCGGATCTTCCTACGAGCAGTACTTC. Translation gives CASSITTSGSSYEQYF.